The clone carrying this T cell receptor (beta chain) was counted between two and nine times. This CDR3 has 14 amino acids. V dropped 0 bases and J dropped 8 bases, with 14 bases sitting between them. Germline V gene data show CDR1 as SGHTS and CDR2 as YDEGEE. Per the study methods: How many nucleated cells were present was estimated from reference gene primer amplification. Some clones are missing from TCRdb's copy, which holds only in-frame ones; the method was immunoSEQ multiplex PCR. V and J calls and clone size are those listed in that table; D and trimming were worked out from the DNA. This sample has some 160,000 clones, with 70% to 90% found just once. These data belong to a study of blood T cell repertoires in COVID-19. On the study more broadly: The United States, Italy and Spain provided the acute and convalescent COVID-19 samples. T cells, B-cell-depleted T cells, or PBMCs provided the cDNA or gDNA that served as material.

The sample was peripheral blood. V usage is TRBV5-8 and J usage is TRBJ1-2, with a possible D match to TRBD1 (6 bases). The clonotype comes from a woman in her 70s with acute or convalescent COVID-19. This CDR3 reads CASSLVLGASGYTF. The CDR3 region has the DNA TGTGCCAGCAGCTTGGTTTTGGGGGCAAGCGGCTACACCTTC.